The clone carrying this T cell receptor beta chain was counted a single time. Its specificity is not known. The source of the sample is a study of regulatory dendritic cells for organ transplantation. General study points: Regulatory dendritic cells appeared to expand memory CD8+ clones less than mature ones. Naive T cells showed high diversity, memory cells less, memory CD8+ least. Of resting T cell subsets, memory CD8+ had the most alloreactive clonotypes.

CD4+ or CD8+ T cells were sorted as naive CD45RA+ or memory CD45RO+. The protocol was immunoSEQ multiplex PCR, while the TCRdb copy is restricted to in-frame clones and leaves out a portion. The table includes just under 30,000 clones, around 79% detected once. This sequence was found in a human donor in good health. Sequenced sample: memory CD4+ T cells from blood. Subset here: CD45RO+ memory T cells.

This chain's CDR3 is CASSAGLLPDTQYF. The CDR3 nucleotides read TGTGCCAGCAGCGCGGGACTATTGCCAGATACGCAGTATTTT. J is TRBJ2-3 and V is TRBV7-9; 7 nucleotides agree with TRBD2. Germline CDR1 reads SEHNR; CDR2 reads FQNEAQ (reference sequence). Trimming at V came to 5 bases and at J to 4 bases, leaving 6 bases not matched to a gene. The CDR3 runs 14 residues.